Below, one T cell receptor beta chain is given with its context. Its antigen remains unidentified. Base qualities are not recorded, but no much larger clone differs from it by a single base. These data originate in a study of CD8 T cells in Susac syndrome (dated by TCRdb to the late 2010s). Context from the whole study: Among the sequenced Susac syndrome patients, over five had clinically active disease and about 8 were in clinical remission. At the time of blood withdrawal, Susac syndrome patients were either therapy-naive, taking corticosteroids (with some also receiving IVIg), or on IVIg alone. The study used repertoire sequencing to test whether antigen drove CD8+ T cell activation and differentiation in Susac syndrome. Paper-wide results and their limitations: The number of individuals in the TCR sequencing and HLA analysis was acknowledged as relatively small. The CD4+ T cell repertoire of patients with Susac syndrome showed no detectable clonal expansion.

Peripheral blood CD8+ and CD4+ T cells from healthy donors, Susac syndrome patients and multiple sclerosis patients were profiled using high-throughput TCR beta sequencing. Susac syndrome patients met recently defined diagnostic criteria for definite or probable disease. CD8+ TEMRA cells were enriched by FACS, while bulk CD8+ and CD4+ T cells were purified by magnetic negative isolation. Blood was drawn into EDTA tubes, processed within 24 hours, and PBMCs were isolated by density gradient centrifugation. PBMCs intended for TCR sequencing were cryopreserved in liquid nitrogen and were subsequently thawed in a 37 degrees C water bath. Purity of sorted or isolated CD4+, CD8+ and CD8+ TEMRA cells was at least 90%. RNA was extracted using the RNeasy kit, and roughly 0.5 to 1 microgram was reverse transcribed with random hexamers. The immunoSEQ multiplex PCR assay, covering 54 Vbeta and 13 Jbeta segments, was used to amplify TCR beta CDR3 regions. Bias from PCR amplification was corrected by using a synthetic template baseline for primer optimization and for computational correction. Under the source paper's analysis protocol: Reads were annotated to V, D and J genes according to IMGT and were analyzed with immunoSEQ Analyzer, with only productive sequences retained. Clonality was calculated as one minus the Shannon entropy normalized by log2 of the number of productive unique sequences. For each patient and control, public and private clones were evaluated within the 100 most prevalent clones. A clone was defined as Susac-specific if it was absent from the healthy and MS cohorts, from about a thousand published viral clones and from other ImmuneACCESS disease sequences. Using fastp at Q25 and MiXCR, TCRdb reprocessed the public reads and kept productive beta chains. Under each unique CDR3 protein, matching rows form one entry showing the most common genes and DNA. TCRdb, not the authors, supplied the V and J calls. The sample has more than 110,000 distinct CDR3 sequences on record, roughly 94% of them singletons. The top ten hold 0.14% of the sample.

CDR1 SGHTA and CDR2 FQGNSA were looked up in the germline V gene. The CDR3 runs 15 amino acids, cysteine and phenylalanine included. The DNA shown is the 45-base CDR3, in frame from base 1. V and J are trimmed by 5 bases and 0 bases, and the gene matches miss 4 bases of the junction. The material sequenced was CD4+ T cells from PBMCs. This sequence was found in a human donor with Susac syndrome. The receptor chain draws on TRBV7-2 and TRBJ1-5, and 7 bases in between align with TRBD1. The nucleotide sequence reads as follows: TGTGCCAGCAGCCAAGGACAGGCTAGCAATCAGCCCCAGCATTTT. This yields the protein CASSQGQASNQPQHF.